This TCR beta chain was recorded in a study of blood T cell repertoires in COVID-19. Trimming removed 4 bases at V and 10 bases at J, with 14 bases between. Germline-derived CDR1 and CDR2 are LGHDT and YNNKEL (reference sequence). The CDR3 has 13 residues. Clones were read by immunoSEQ multiplex PCR, and TCRdb kept only the in-frame ones, dropping some. This sample has more than 100,000 clones; approximately 84% occur once, and the top ten carry 15% to 20%. Sample: peripheral blood. The receptor was derived from an elderly woman with acute or convalescent COVID-19. The chain couples TRBV3-1 (or the pseudogene TRBV3-2) to TRBJ2-1, with D perhaps TRBD2 (6 bases). DNA for the CDR3: TGTGCCAGCAGCCCAAGTCTGCGGGGCGAGCAGTTCTTC. Translated, it gives CASSPSLRGEQFF.